The present entry profiles one TCR beta chain with its context. Antigen specificity is unknown. The data were obtained in a study of cytomegalovirus exposure and HLA in healthy donors. Study-wide points: Previously analyzed data showed that most TCR beta V segments were productive at a frequency of about 90% or about 30%. Later findings reportedly placed an Asian-associated ancestry cluster below the approximately 630-donor mean for N-insertions. Many donors carried some public TCRs, although rarity characterized most TCR sequences.

Germline lookup yields CDR1 MNHEY and CDR2 SVGAGI. The length of the CDR3 is 14 residues. The V gene lost 6 bases and the J gene lost 3 bases, with 15 bases spanning the gap. The PCR was carried out with 60 Vbeta primers and 13 Jbeta primers. The repertoire was sequenced with immunoSEQ multiplex PCR; TCRdb's copy has only in-frame clones and lacks some. This table holds about 150,000 clones, 77% found once. Healthy bone marrow donors made up the donor group. The sequence was collected from a woman in her twenties or thirties in good health and CMV-seropositive. What was sequenced was PBMCs. The rearrangement uses TRBV6-5 and TRBJ2-7; tentative D call: TRBD1 (5 bases). CDR3 region: CASSPRVSYYEQYF. CDR3 DNA: TGTGCCAGCAGCCCCAGGGTCAGTTACTACGAGCAGTACTTC.